The rows below give T cell receptor beta chains drawn from one sample of a study of post-analysis software for immune sequencing data. One entry per CDR3 protein, called by TCRdb with MiXCR from the PCR reads. This sample carries a few hundred thousand distinct CDR3 sequences, less than 40% of them seen once, and the ten largest clones take under 9%. The material sequenced was blood. The receptors derive from a girl aged 2 to 10 with multiple sclerosis. The CDR3 runs from the conserved cysteine through the conserved F or W. The order of the fields is V gene, J gene, D gene, clone size, CDR3 DNA, CDR3 protein. A D gene is named only where the DNA matches it firmly. The listing skips clone size in some rows; elsewhere it reads once, few, many or a size class.

TRBV10-3,TRBJ2-1,.,few,TGTGCCATCAACAAAGGGAACAATGAGCAGTTCTTC,CAINKGNNEQFF
TRBV7-7,TRBJ1-2,.,.,TGTGCTAGCAGCCCGATTAAACAGGGTGTTGAGGGCTACACCTTC,CASSPIKQGVEGYTF
TRBV20-1,TRBJ2-4,.,.,TGCAGTGCTAGCAACAACCGGGACATTCAGTACTTC,CSASNNRDIQYF
TRBV28,TRBJ1-4,.,few,TGTGCCAGCAGTTTCCCACTTTCTGGAAAACTGTTTTTT,CASSFPLSGKLFF
TRBV2,TRBJ2-4,.,.,.,CANSVGTGNRYF
TRBV12-3/TRBV12-4,TRBJ2-7,.,few,TGTGCCAGCAGTTTCCCGACCGGGACCTCCTACGAGCAGTACTTC,CASSFPTGTSYEQYF
TRBV28,TRBJ2-7,.,.,TGTGCCAGCAACTCCATCCAGGGGTACGGAGACGAGCAGTACTTC,CASNSIQGYGDEQYF
TRBV5-6,TRBJ2-6,.,few,TGTGCCAGCAGCTCATACGGGGTTGGGGCCAACGTCCTGACTTTC,CASSSYGVGANVLTF
TRBV5-1,TRBJ2-7,.,.,TGCGCCAGCAGCTTGGACGTTTTGGGGGAGCAGTACTTC,CASSLDVLGEQYF
TRBV14,TRBJ2-1,.,.,TGTGCCAGCAGCCAAGATATCCCTAGGACCTACAATGAGCAGTTCTTC,CASSQDIPRTYNEQFF
TRBV12-3/TRBV12-4,TRBJ2-7,.,.,TGTGCCAGCACAGACGGGGGCTCCTACGAGCAGTACTTC,CASTDGGSYEQYF
TRBV6-1,TRBJ2-1,.,.,TGTGCCAGCAGTGAAAGTGTCAGCTCCTACAATGAGCAGTTCTTC,CASSESVSSYNEQFF
TRBV7-2,TRBJ2-1,TRBD2,few,TGTGCCAGCAGCTTCGCCGGGACTAGCGGGAATTATGAGCAGTTCTTC,CASSFAGTSGNYEQFF
TRBV7-8,TRBJ2-7,.,.,TGTGCCAGCAGCTTTACAACAGGGACCTACGAGCAGTACTTC,CASSFTTGTYEQYF
TRBV9,TRBJ2-7,TRBD2,.,TGTGCCAGCAGCGTAGGCGCTAGCGGGGGGTACGAGCAGTACTTC,CASSVGASGGYEQYF
TRBV5-1,TRBJ1-2,.,.,TGCGCCAGCAGCTCGACAGACCCAATTGGCTATGGCTACACCTTC,CASSSTDPIGYGYTF
TRBV9,TRBJ1-5,.,.,TGTGCCAGCAGCGTAGGGGCAGATAGCAATCAGCCCCAGCATTTT,CASSVGADSNQPQHF
TRBV12-3/TRBV12-4,TRBJ1-2,TRBD1,.,TGTGCCAGCAGCCCGACTGGACAGGGTGGTTACACCTTC,CASSPTGQGGYTF
TRBV7-8,TRBJ2-3,.,.,TGTGCCAGCAGCTTACCAGGGGAATCCGATAGGGTTTCAGATACGCAGTATTTT,CASSLPGESDRVSDTQYF
TRBV12-3/TRBV12-4,TRBJ2-7,.,few,TGTGCCAGCAGTTTAGAGGGGGGAGGCCCCTACGAGCAGTACTTC,CASSLEGGGPYEQYF
TRBV9,TRBJ2-7,.,.,TGTGCCAGCAGCGTAGGGAGAGGAGGGCAGTCCTACGAGCAGTACTTC,CASSVGRGGQSYEQYF
TRBV6-2/TRBV6-3,TRBJ2-1,TRBD2,few,TGTGCCAGCAGTTACCAGGCTAGCGGCTACAATGAGCAGTTCTTC,CASSYQASGYNEQFF
TRBV2,TRBJ1-4,.,few,TGTGCCAGTGTCGCCCGGATGGGAAAACTGTTTTTT,CASVARMGKLFF
TRBV12-3/TRBV12-4,TRBJ1-5,.,.,TGTGCCAGCAGTAAGATTGCCGGTAATCAGCCCCAGCATTTT,CASSKIAGNQPQHF
TRBV29-1,TRBJ1-2,.,few,TGCAGCGTTGTAACAGGGCAGTATGGCTACACCTTC,CSVVTGQYGYTF
TRBV6-1,TRBJ1-5,.,.,TGTACCAGCAGTGACGGGGGGCGTCGACCCGGGAATCAGCCCCAGCATTTT,CTSSDGGRRPGNQPQHF
TRBV27,TRBJ1-6,.,.,TGTGCCAGCAGTACGGACCGCAGGGCGAATTCACCCCTCCACTTT,CASSTDRRANSPLHF
TRBV13,TRBJ1-3,.,.,TGTGCCAGCAGCTTGTCAGGGGACTCTGGAAACACCATATATTTT,CASSLSGDSGNTIYF
TRBV10-3,TRBJ2-3,.,few,TGTGCCATCAGTGGGGATGCTGCTAGCACAGATACGCAGTATTTT,CAISGDAASTDTQYF
TRBV12-3/TRBV12-4,TRBJ1-4,TRBD1,.,TGTGCCAGCAGTCACTTAACAGGGGAAGGTGAAAAACTGTTTTTT,CASSHLTGEGEKLFF
TRBV6-2/TRBV6-3,TRBJ2-5,.,.,TGTGCCAGCACCTTAGACGGCCAAGAGACCCAGTACTTC,CASTLDGQETQYF
TRBV4-3,TRBJ1-5,.,once,TGCGCCAGCAGCCAAGATTTACAGCCGCAGCCCCGGCATTTT,CASSQDLQPQPRHF
TRBV5-1,TRBJ1-2,.,.,TGCGCCGGCAGCTTGGCCCCGGGAGGGGAGGCCTATGGCTACACCTTC,CAGSLAPGGEAYGYTF
TRBV5-1,TRBJ2-2,.,.,TGCGCCAGCAGCTTGGTTGGAGTCGGGGAGCTGTTTTTT,CASSLVGVGELFF
TRBV20-1,TRBJ2-5,TRBD1,few,TGCAGTGCTAGAGTCGCAGGGGGCGGCGGGTTTGAGACCCAGTACTTC,CSARVAGGGGFETQYF
TRBV4-1,TRBJ2-7,TRBD1,once,TGCGCCAGCAGACAGGGGATCTCTATTGACTACGAGCAGTACTTC,CASRQGISIDYEQYF
TRBV3-1,TRBJ1-1,.,.,TGTGCCAGCAGCCAAGGAGACAGCGTCGAAGCTTTCTTT,CASSQGDSVEAFF
TRBV7-2,TRBJ1-6,.,few,TGTGCCAGCAGCTTAGGGGCGAATTCACCCCTCCACTTT,CASSLGANSPLHF
TRBV20-1,TRBJ1-5,.,.,TGCAGTGCAAGCTCCGGGACGGTTAATCAGCCCCAGCATTTT,CSASSGTVNQPQHF
TRBV5-1,TRBJ2-3,TRBD2,.,TGCGCCAGCTACCGGGGGGAACCCAACACAGATACGCAGTATTTT,CASYRGEPNTDTQYF
TRBV15,TRBJ2-1,.,.,TGTGCCACCAGCAGAGCAGGGACCGAGCAGTTCTTC,CATSRAGTEQFF